This T cell receptor beta chain stems from a study of T cell changes during pregnancy in multiple sclerosis. Per the germline V gene, CDR1 is SNHLY and CDR2 is FYNNEI. The CDR3 loop spans 16 amino acids. The trim removed 7 bases at V and 5 bases at J, leaving 8 bases unmatched. Assay: immunoSEQ multiplex PCR; the TCRdb copy retains only in-frame clones and omits some. The sample lists fewer than 65,000 clones, over 80% seen once, with approximately 0.69% in the top ten. Source: CD4+ T cells from peripheral blood mononuclear cells, taken in the first trimester of pregnancy. V and J are TRBV2 and TRBJ2-5, with 15 nucleotides matching TRBD2. The clonotype comes from a female donor with multiple sclerosis, enrolled in a pregnancy study. In DNA form, the CDR3 reads TGTGCCAGCACCCCGGGACTAGCGGGGGGTGAGGAGACCCAGTACTTC. Translation gives CASTPGLAGGEETQYF.